The 24 T cell receptor beta chains presented below share a single source sample, sequenced in a study of shared clonotypes between healthy human individuals. Sequencing used immunoSEQ multiplex PCR; TCRdb keeps in-frame clones, though not all of them. The table includes more than 450,000 clones, less than 85% detected once. Sequenced input: PBMCs. The receptor source for this set is a woman aged 35 to 49 in good health. Some clones in this sample may be carry-over from other donors' samples.

This chain uses TRBV6-5 with TRBJ2-1; 8 positions match TRBD2. Trimming took 6 bases from V and 4 from J; bases not matched to a gene: 8. CDR3 length: 15 residues. Germline V gives CDR1 MNHEY, CDR2 SVGAGI. CDR3 sequence (DNA): TGTGCCAGCAGAATCAAGCGGGAGTTGTACAATGAGCAGTTCTTC. Amino acids: CASRIKRELYNEQFF.

This chain's CDR3 is CASISGTISYNEQFF. Written as DNA, the CDR3 is TGTGCCAGCATCTCAGGGACCATCTCCTACAATGAGCAGTTCTTC. J is TRBJ2-1 and V is TRBV28, with D perhaps given as TRBD1 or TRBD2 (5 bases each). CDR3 length equals 15 residues. Germline lookup yields CDR1 MDHEN and CDR2 SYDVKM. The germline V and J ends were trimmed by 7 bases and 0 bases, with 13 bases remaining between them.

This chain links TRBV10-3 with TRBJ2-3; 8 bases are shared with TRBD2. With V trimmed by 6 bases and J by 4 bases, 6 bases remained unmatched. The germline V gene has CDR1 ENHRY and CDR2 SYGVKD. The CDR3 contains 14 residues. The CDR3 is CAIRPGGAADTQYF. In DNA form, the CDR3 reads TGTGCCATCAGACCCGGGGGGGCGGCAGATACGCAGTATTTT.

The chain recombines TRBV30 with TRBJ2-7; the D gene could be TRBD1 or TRBD2 (5 bases each). Germline V lookup: CDR1 GTSNPN, CDR2 SVGIG (reference sequence). Trimming stripped 3 bases from V and 0 bases from J, with 18 bases between. The CDR3 covers 16 residues. In DNA form, the CDR3 reads TGTGCCTGGAGGGGAGAGGGGCTCCCAAGCTCCTACGAGCAGTACTTC. Its protein product is CAWRGEGLPSSYEQYF.

The chain links TRBV5-4 to TRBJ1-2, with D perhaps TRBD1 (6 bases). The CDR3 runs to 15 residues. V was shortened by 6 bases and J by 2 bases, with 17 bases between the two germline ends. CDR1 is SGHNT and CDR2 is YYREEE in the germline V gene (reference sequence). CDR3 nucleotide sequence: TGTGCCAGCACCTCCACCGGGACACCAAACTATGGCTACACCTTC. Its translation: CASTSTGTPNYGYTF.

CDR3 amino acids: CASSLGPTGYEQYF. As DNA, the CDR3 is TGTGCCAGCAGCTTAGGACCGACAGGCTACGAGCAGTACTTC. V gene TRBV7-3 combines with J gene TRBJ2-7, with D perhaps matching TRBD1 (6 bases). CDR1 SGHTA and CDR2 FQGTGA come from the germline V gene. V was clipped by 2 bases and J by 3 bases, with 11 bases between them. There are 14 residues in the CDR3.

The table lists this clone with a few counts. The rearrangement links TRBV30 to TRBJ2-5; 7 nucleotides match TRBD1. The tail of the sequence fits TRBJ2-7 better, so the J call may be wrong. Germline V CDR1 and CDR2: GTSNPN, SVGIG (reference sequence). The CDR3 is 15 residues long. The CDR3 sequence: CAWSVQGLESYEQYF. The CDR3 nucleotides are TGTGCCTGGAGTGTACAGGGGCTAGAATCCTACGAGCAGTACTTC.

The chain couples TRBV27 to TRBJ1-2; D gene uncertain. Trimming shortened V by 6 bases and J by 7 bases, and 15 bases separated the two germline ends. The CDR3 is 13 amino acids. Germline V CDR1 and CDR2: MNHEY, SMNVEV (reference sequence). The CDR3 nucleotides read TGTGCCAGCAGGAGGAGCGGGGAGGGTGGCTACACCTTC. Translating gives CASRRSGEGGYTF.

In this sample, this clone turned up a few times. This chain links TRBV18 with TRBJ2-1; possibly TRBD1 for D (5 bases). Germline CDR1 reads KGHSH; CDR2 reads LQKENI. There are 16 residues in the CDR3. V lost 3 bases and J lost 0, with 12 bases in between. The CDR3 spells CASSPPTQGSYNEQFF. The CDR3 DNA follows: TGTGCCAGCTCACCTCCCACGCAGGGCTCCTACAATGAGCAGTTCTTC.

This clone was observed many times. CDR3 amino acids: CASSVSSGGTDTQYF. CDR3 in DNA: TGTGCCAGCAGTGTTTCATCCGGGGGCACAGATACGCAGTATTTT. This rearrangement joins TRBV6-4 to TRBJ2-3; possibly TRBD2 for D (5 bases). Between the trimmed V and J ends, which lost 4 bases and 1 base, there was a span of 12 bases. This CDR3 is built from 15 residues. The germline V gene has CDR1 MRHNA and CDR2 SNTAGT.

This clone appeared once. This sequence joins TRBV28 and TRBJ1-1; weak D call: TRBD1 (6 bases). V was cut by 3 bases and J by 1 base, with 9 bases left in between. This CDR3 is built from 14 residues. Germline V gives CDR1 MDHEN, CDR2 SYDVKM. CDR3 loop: CASSFYRANTEAFF. For the CDR3, the DNA is TGTGCCAGCAGTTTTTACAGGGCGAACACTGAAGCTTTCTTT. The variable domain in full, with the rest retrieved from reference TRBV28 and TRBJ1-1, is DVKVTQSSRYLVKRTGEKVFLECVQDMDHENMFWYRQDPGLGLRLIYFSYDVKMKEKGDIPEGYSVSREKKERFSLILESASTNQTSMYLCASSFYRANTEAFFGQGTRLTVV.

J is TRBJ2-5 and V is TRBV20-1, with no clear D. V dropped 1 base and J dropped 5 bases, with 2 bases sitting between them. CDR3 length: 10 amino acids. Germline CDR1 DFQATT, CDR2 SNEGSKA (reference sequence). The CDR3 coding sequence is TGCAGTGCTAGAGTGGAGACCCAGTACTTC. Translating gives CSARVETQYF.

The V and J genes are TRBV7-3 and TRBJ2-3; 8 positions match TRBD2. This CDR3 contains 14 residues. Germline loops: CDR1 SGHTA, CDR2 FQGTGA. V shed 5 bases, J shed 6 bases, and the junction held 7 bases outside the gene matches. CDR3 sequence (DNA): TGTGCCAGCAGCCGAGCGGGGGCCGGGGATACGCAGTATTTT. Translating it yields CASSRAGAGDTQYF. The whole variable domain, filled in from reference TRBV7-3 and TRBJ2-3, reads GAGVSQTPSNKVTEKGKYVELRCDPISGHTALYWYRQSLGQGPEFLIYFQGTGAADDSGLPNDRFFAVRPEGSVSTLKIQRTERGDSAVYLCASSRAGAGDTQYFGPGTRLTVL.

V and J are TRBV5-4 and TRBJ2-7; the match to TRBD1 covers 8 bases. After removal of 4 bases from V and 7 bases from J, the junction contained 10 bases not matched to a gene. CDR3 length equals 14 residues. Germline assignment: CDR1 SGHNT and CDR2 YYREEE (reference sequence). In DNA, the CDR3 is TGTGCCAGCAGCAAAAAGACAGGGGAGGAAGAGCAGTACTTC. Its protein is CASSKKTGEEEQYF.

The chain employs TRBV28 and TRBJ2-6, with 10 nucleotides matching TRBD1. Unmatched junction bases numbered 7, after V lost 8 bases and J lost 0 bases. Germline CDR1 is MDHEN and CDR2 is SYDVKM. The CDR3 extends over 17 amino acids. CDR3 bases: TGTGCCAGCGGTTCCGGGACAGGGGTCTCTGGGGCCAACGTCCTGACTTTC. Translating gives CASGSGTGVSGANVLTF.

The chain joins TRBV4-1 to TRBJ2-7; the D gene is possibly TRBD2 (5 bases). The CDR3 spans 15 residues. CDR1 and CDR2 from the germline V gene are MGHRA and YSYEKL. V was clipped by 4 bases and J by 4 bases, with 17 bases between them. The CDR3 DNA sequence: TGCGCCAGCAGCCGTGAGGGCCATAGTGGTTACGAGCAGTACTTC. Amino acids: CASSREGHSGYEQYF.

V and J are TRBV30 and TRBJ1-5; D gene ambiguous. The CDR3 has 15 amino acids. Germline CDR1 GTSNPN, CDR2 SVGIG (reference sequence). Trimming removed 3 bases at V and 3 bases at J, with 15 bases between. CDR3 sequence: CAWSALLGSNQPQHF. CDR3 bases: TGTGCCTGGAGCGCACTTTTGGGATCCAATCAGCCCCAGCATTTT.

The rearrangement uses TRBV7-3 and TRBJ2-3, with 16 positions matching TRBD2. The J segment lost 5 bases and the V segment lost 5 bases, leaving 4 bases of the junction unmatched. CDR3 length: 16 amino acids. The germline V gene encodes CDR1 SGHTA and CDR2 FQGTGA. The DNA of the CDR3 is TGTGCCAGCAGCCCGGGACTAGCGGGAGGGGAAGATACGCAGTATTTT. Translated, it gives CASSPGLAGGEDTQYF.

The rearrangement uses TRBV18 and TRBJ2-1; either TRBD1 or TRBD2 may supply D (5 bases each). Trimming left V 2 bases short and J 6 bases short, with 14 bases between. CDR3 length equals 15 residues. CDR1 is KGHSH, CDR2 LQKENI, per germline. The CDR3 region has the DNA TGTGCCAGCTCACCATCAGGGACCTTCACCAATGAGCAGTTCTTC. It translates to CASSPSGTFTNEQFF.

The chain uses TRBV6-4 and TRBJ2-6; D not resolved. This CDR3 spans 15 amino acids. Germline V lookup: CDR1 MRHNA, CDR2 SNTAGT. Trimming left V 0 bases short and J 4 bases short, with 7 bases between. The CDR3 sequence is CASSDSILGANVLTF. For the CDR3, the DNA is TGTGCCAGCAGTGACTCCATCCTGGGGGCCAACGTCCTGACTTTC.

The J gene is TRBJ2-1, the V gene TRBV28, with 7 bases that match TRBD1. The V segment lost 6 bases and the J segment 0 bases; nucleotides outside the gene matches: 8. There are 16 residues in the CDR3. Per the germline V gene, CDR1 is MDHEN and CDR2 is SYDVKM. The CDR3 region has the DNA TGTGCCAGCAGGAACAGGGGACCTAGCTCCTACAATGAGCAGTTCTTC. It encodes CASRNRGPSSYNEQFF.

The chain links TRBV5-5 to TRBJ1-2; D is unresolved. This CDR3 comprises 16 residues. Trimming shortened V by 1 base and J by 0 bases, and 13 bases separated the two germline ends. The germline V gene has CDR1 SGHKS and CDR2 YYEKEE (reference sequence). The CDR3 sequence is CASSLTGEVANYGYTF. CDR3 coding DNA: TGTGCCAGCAGCTTGACTGGAGAGGTAGCTAACTATGGCTACACCTTC.

The chain recombines TRBV7-9 with TRBJ2-7; TRBD1 is a possible D gene (5 bases). Germline V gives CDR1 SEHNR, CDR2 FQNEAQ (reference sequence). V was trimmed by 5 bases and J by 2 bases, leaving 22 bases between them. The CDR3 spans 17 residues. CDR3 bases: TGTGCCAGCAGCCCCCCCAGGGCTACGGGCAGAACCTACGAGCAGTACTTC. Translation: CASSPPRATGRTYEQYF.

This clone showed up just a few times. This sequence joins TRBV19 and TRBJ1-5; tentatively, D is TRBD1 (5 bases). The CDR3 runs to 13 residues. Per germline, CDR1 LNHDA and CDR2 SQIVND (reference sequence). Between the trimmed V and J ends, which lost 7 bases and 9 bases, there was a span of 16 bases. CDR3: CASNLGSGGPQHF. Written as DNA, the CDR3 is TGTGCCAGTAATTTGGGGAGTGGGGGGCCCCAGCATTTT.